The subject of this entry is one T cell receptor (beta chain). The antigen is not known. This specimen belongs to a study of cytomegalovirus exposure and HLA in healthy donors. Germline V lookup: CDR1 MNHEY, CDR2 SMNVEV (reference sequence). V gave up 4 bases and J gave up 0 bases, with 13 bases separating them. CDR3 length: 15 residues. Study outcomes and limitations: With further analysis later on, most CMV-associated TCR beta chains appeared HLA-restricted. CMV serostatus was the only recorded immune exposure for donors. Analysis was carried out at a later point, and it linked a missense DCLRE1C variant to TCR beta V- and J-gene trimming. Sequencing had likely introduced a cluster of highly shared sequence variants as an artifact.

Use of 60 Vbeta and 13 Jbeta primers characterized the PCR. Profiled with immunoSEQ multiplex PCR; TCRdb holds only in-frame clones, not every one. This sample yields under 300,000 clones, of which just over 85% are seen a single time; roughly 4% belongs to the top ten. V gene TRBV27 combines with J gene TRBJ2-7, with TRBD2 as a possible D gene (6 bases). This receptor was taken from a man aged 35 to 55 in good health and CMV-seropositive. Sequenced: PBMCs. As DNA, the CDR3 is TGTGCCAGCAGTTCAATATTCGGGAGCTCCTACGAGCAGTACTTC. This gives the protein CASSSIFGSSYEQYF.